This TCR beta chain originates from a study of blood T cell repertoires in COVID-19. The wider study: Both acute and convalescent COVID-19 samples were obtained from the United States, Italy and Spain. T cells, B-cell-depleted T cells, or PBMCs provided the cDNA or gDNA that served as material.

Worth noting for this clone: The sample carries other DNA sequences with the same CDR3.

CDR1 SGHRS and CDR2 YFSETQ come from the germline V gene. Trimming removed 4 bases from V and 0 bases from J, with 11 bases in between. This CDR3 comprises 15 residues. Clones were read by immunoSEQ multiplex PCR, and TCRdb kept only the in-frame ones, dropping some. The data contain about 95,000 clones, more than 65% of them singletons. The J gene is TRBJ1-5, the V gene TRBV5-1; possible D gene TRBD1, 6 bases. The receptor was derived from an elderly man with active or convalescent COVID-19. The specimen sequenced was peripheral blood. CDR3 DNA: TGCGCCAGCAGCCTCACAGGGTATAGCAATCAGCCCCAGCATTTT. Amino acid sequence: CASSLTGYSNQPQHF.